A selection of T cell receptor beta chains follows, all from one sample in a study of blood T cell repertoires in COVID-19. The assay was immunoSEQ multiplex PCR, and TCRdb's table has in-frame clones only and misses some. Among roughly 400,000 clones, more than 80% were seen once, and the ten largest hold around 1.1%. Sequenced input: PBMCs or T cells enriched from blood (not recorded which). These receptors came from a man between 25 and 39 years old who had recovered from COVID-19. Both conserved end residues are part of each CDR3. D genes are given only for firm matches. The listing skips clone size in some rows; elsewhere it reads once, few, many or a size class.

V gene	clone size	J gene	D gene	CDR3 DNA	CDR3 protein
TRBV7-3	NA	TRBJ1-2	TRBD1	TGTGCCAGCAGCCCAGCGGGACAGGGGGGCGGCTACACCTTC	CASSPAGQGGGYTF
TRBV6-5	NA	TRBJ1-2	NA	TGTGCCAGCAGTTACTCGATGGGGGGTGGCTACACCTTC	CASSYSMGGGYTF
TRBV7-9	NA	TRBJ1-5	NA	TGTGCCAGCAGCCTATACCCGGGTCAGCCCCAGCATTTT	CASSLYPGQPQHF
TRBV5-1	NA	TRBJ2-2	NA	TGCGCCAGCAGCTTGGTATCGAACACCGGGGAGCTGTTTTTT	CASSLVSNTGELFF
TRBV18	once	TRBJ1-3	NA	TGTGCCAGCTCAAAACGGACAGAATCTGGAAACACCATATATTTT	CASSKRTESGNTIYF
TRBV19	NA	TRBJ2-7	TRBD2	TGTGCCAGTAGTATCGGGCCTAGCGGAGTCGGGGTGTACGAGCAGTACTTC	CASSIGPSGVGVYEQYF
TRBV20-1	once	TRBJ2-1	NA	TGCAGTGCGGGAGGGGGCAATGAGCAGTTCTTC	CSAGGGNEQFF
TRBV28	NA	TRBJ2-2	NA	TGTGCCAGCCAACTAGCTAACACCGGGGAGCTGTTTTTT	CASQLANTGELFF
TRBV4-1	NA	TRBJ1-1	TRBD1	TGCGCCAGCAGCCAACCTAGACAGGGACGAAGACGCTTCTTT	CASSQPRQGRRRFF
TRBV4-1	NA	TRBJ2-1	TRBD2	TGCGCCAGCAGACAGACTAGCGGGAGCGATGAGCAGTTCTTC	CASRQTSGSDEQFF
TRBV18	few	TRBJ1-1	TRBD1	TGTGCCAGCTCATTAACCCCGGGACAGGGGTCTGAAGCTTTCTTT	CASSLTPGQGSEAFF
TRBV25-1	NA	TRBJ2-2	TRBD2	TGTGCCAGCAGTGCGAGCGGGAGGGCCTCTGGCGGGGAGCTGTTTTTT	CASSASGRASGGELFF
TRBV28	NA	TRBJ2-7	TRBD1	TGTGCCAGCCGTAAAGCGACAGGGGGCTTTGGTCCGATTTACGAGCAGTACTTC	CASRKATGGFGPIYEQYF
TRBV7-2	NA	TRBJ2-3	NA	TGTGCCAGCAGCTCCTATACAGATACGCAGTATTTT	CASSSYTDTQYF
TRBV19	NA	TRBJ2-1	TRBD2	TGTGCCAGTAGACCCTTGACTAGCGGGAATTACAATGAGCAGTTCTTC	CASRPLTSGNYNEQFF
TRBV10-1	NA	TRBJ2-6	NA	TGCGCCAGCACGCGGGACAGCTCTGGGGCCAACGTCCTGACTTTC	CASTRDSSGANVLTF
TRBV7-9	NA	TRBJ2-1	TRBD1	TGTGCCAGCGGCCCAGGGGGTTCTGATAATGAGCAGTTCTTC	CASGPGGSDNEQFF
TRBV6-5	NA	TRBJ1-3	NA	TGTGCCAGCAAAACGACCAGGACAAGCCGAAACACCATATATTTT	CASKTTRTSRNTIYF
TRBV28	NA	TRBJ1-1	NA	TGTGCCAGCTTTTTCCGATGGCAGGAGGACACTGAAGCTTTCTTT	CASFFRWQEDTEAFF
TRBV2	NA	TRBJ1-5	TRBD1	TGTGCCAGCAGTGACCACCAGGGACAGGGACGCCCGCGAAATCAGCCCCAGCATTTT	CASSDHQGQGRPRNQPQHF
TRBV2	NA	TRBJ2-7	TRBD2	TGTGCCAGCAGTCCTCCCCCTAGCGGGATCCTCTACGAGCAGTACTTC	CASSPPPSGILYEQYF
TRBV28	NA	TRBJ2-1	TRBD2	TGTGCCAGCAGTCAGCGGGGACCAATTTTCAATGAGCAGTTCTTC	CASSQRGPIFNEQFF
TRBV10-1	NA	TRBJ2-7	TRBD2	TGCGCCACCGGGACTAGTGGCGAGCAGTACTTC	CATGTSGEQYF
TRBV6-1	NA	TRBJ1-2	NA	TGTGCCAGCAGTGACAGGCCTAACTATGGCTACACCTTC	CASSDRPNYGYTF
TRBV5-1	NA	TRBJ2-2	TRBD1	TGCGCCAGCAGCTCTAGGACAGGGAGGAACACCGGGGAGCTGTTTTTT	CASSSRTGRNTGELFF
TRBV3-1/TRBV3-2	NA	TRBJ2-7	TRBD1	TGTGCCAGCAGCGAAATTCCGGGACAGAGAAACGAGCAGTACTTC	CASSEIPGQRNEQYF
TRBV28	few	TRBJ1-1	TRBD1	TGTGCCAGCAGTTTACCGCGGACAGGGAAAACTGCCGAAGCTTTCTTT	CASSLPRTGKTAEAFF
TRBV28	NA	TRBJ2-7	TRBD1	TGTGCCAGCAGCCCCGGACAGGCTCTTTACGAGCAGTACTTC	CASSPGQALYEQYF
TRBV21-1	NA	TRBJ2-7	NA	TGTGCCAGCAGCAAAGGGACTAGCGGGAGGGACCCCCCCTACGAGCAGTACTTC	CASSKGTSGRDPPYEQYF
TRBV12-5	NA	TRBJ2-7	TRBD1	TGTGCTAGTGGTTGGGACCCTCGGACAGGGGGCCATAGGTCCTCCTACGAGCAGTACTTC	CASGWDPRTGGHRSSYEQYF
TRBV28	NA	TRBJ1-2	TRBD1	TGTGCCAGCAGTTTGGACAGGTCCAACTATGGCTACACCTTC	CASSLDRSNYGYTF
TRBV11-2	NA	TRBJ2-1	NA	TGTGCCAGCACCCCAGGGGTGGGATACAATGAGCAGTTCTTC	CASTPGVGYNEQFF
TRBV2	NA	TRBJ2-1	NA	TGTGCCAGCAGTGTCTATAATGAGCAGTTCTTC	CASSVYNEQFF
TRBV4-1	once	TRBJ2-1	TRBD2	TGCGCCAGCAGCCAAGAGGGTGGAGGAAGCGGGAGACTTGGTGAGCAGTTCTTC	CASSQEGGGSGRLGEQFF
TRBV28	NA	TRBJ1-2	NA	TGTGCCAGCAGTGGACCGTGGGGAGGGCAGTACTATGGCTACACCTTC	CASSGPWGGQYYGYTF
TRBV19	NA	TRBJ1-1	TRBD1	TGTGCCAGTATGACAGGGAGAAACACTGAAGCTTTCTTT	CASMTGRNTEAFF
TRBV10-3	NA	TRBJ2-2	NA	TGTGCCATCATGGGACAGAACACCGGGGAGCTGTTTTTT	CAIMGQNTGELFF
TRBV2	NA	TRBJ2-7	NA	TGTGCCAGCAGCGGACAGGAGGGTCCCATGTACGAGCAGTACTTC	CASSGQEGPMYEQYF
TRBV4-2	NA	TRBJ2-1	NA	TGTGCCAGCAGCCGGAGCCAAGGCGGGATCTTCAATGAGCAGTTCTTC	CASSRSQGGIFNEQFF
TRBV7-9	NA	TRBJ1-1	TRBD1	TGTGCCAGCAGGGAAGGGACAGCGGGAGCAACTGAAGCTTTCTTT	CASREGTAGATEAFF
TRBV7-9	NA	TRBJ2-1	TRBD2	TGTGCCAGCAGCTCAAATCTCTTCCTTAGCGGGAGGAACAATGAGCAGTTCTTC	CASSSNLFLSGRNNEQFF
TRBV28	once	TRBJ1-1	NA	TGTGCCAGCAGTTTCATGCCGACGGCCAGGGGTGAAGCTTTCTTT	CASSFMPTARGEAFF
TRBV6-1	NA	TRBJ1-5	NA	TGTGCCAGCAGTGAAGCGAGGAGGCGGGCGGATCAGCCCCAGCATTTT	CASSEARRRADQPQHF
TRBV3-1/TRBV3-2	once	TRBJ2-7	NA	TGTGCCAGCGAAGGGGCCGCCTACGAGCAGTACTTC	CASEGAAYEQYF
TRBV28	NA	TRBJ1-6	NA	TGTGCCAGCAACAAATGGGGGGAAGGGTCACCCCTCCACTTT	CASNKWGEGSPLHF
TRBV28	NA	TRBJ1-5	NA	TGTGCCAGCAGTTTAGGGCAGCCCCATCAGCCCCAGCATTTT	CASSLGQPHQPQHF
TRBV19	NA	TRBJ1-2	TRBD1	TGTGCCAGTAGTGCACAGGGGTTTCGCGGCTACACCTTC	CASSAQGFRGYTF
TRBV5-1	NA	TRBJ2-7	TRBD2	TGCGCCAGCAGCTCTGGGGGGAGCGGGGCCTACGAGCAGTACTTC	CASSSGGSGAYEQYF
TRBV27	NA	TRBJ2-5	TRBD1	TGTGCCAGCAGTTCAAGGACAGGCGGCGAGACCCAGTACTTC	CASSSRTGGETQYF
TRBV4-1	NA	TRBJ1-4	NA	TGCGCCAGCAGCCCCCACCAGGAAAAACTGTTTTTT	CASSPHQEKLFF
TRBV19	NA	TRBJ1-2	TRBD1	TGTGCCAGTTATAACGACGGGATTACGACAGGGGGCGTTCAGGGCTACACCTTC	CASYNDGITTGGVQGYTF
TRBV5-6	NA	TRBJ2-7	NA	TGTGCCAGCAGCTACACACCATCAGGGTACGAGCAGTACTTC	CASSYTPSGYEQYF
TRBV10-3	once	TRBJ1-6	NA	TGTGCCATCAGTGATATGGCAAATTCACCCCTCCACTTT	CAISDMANSPLHF
TRBV19	NA	TRBJ2-1	NA	TGTGGGACTAACTCCTACAATGAGCAGTTCTTC	CGTNSYNEQFF
TRBV19	NA	TRBJ2-3	TRBD1	TGTGCCAGTAGCGACGACAGGGGCGCAGATACGCAGTATTTT	CASSDDRGADTQYF
TRBV24-1	NA	TRBJ2-7	TRBD2	TGTGCCACCCCAGGTAGCGGGAGCGACGAGCAGTACTTC	CATPGSGSDEQYF
TRBV5-1	NA	TRBJ1-1	NA	TGCGCCAGCAGCATAGACGGGACTGCGAACACTGAAGCTTTCTTT	CASSIDGTANTEAFF